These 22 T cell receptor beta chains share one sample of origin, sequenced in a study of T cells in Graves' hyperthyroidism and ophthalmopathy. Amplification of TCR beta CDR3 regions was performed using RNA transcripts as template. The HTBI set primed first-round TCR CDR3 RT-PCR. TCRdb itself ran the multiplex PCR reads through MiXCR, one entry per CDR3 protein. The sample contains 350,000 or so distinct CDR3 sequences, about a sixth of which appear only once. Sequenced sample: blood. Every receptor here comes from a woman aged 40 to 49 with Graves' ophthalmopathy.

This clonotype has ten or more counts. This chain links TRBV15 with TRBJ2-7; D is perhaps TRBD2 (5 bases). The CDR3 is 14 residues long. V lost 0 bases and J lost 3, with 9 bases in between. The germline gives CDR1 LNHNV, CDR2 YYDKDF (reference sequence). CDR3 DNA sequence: TGTGCCACCAGCAGAGATACCCGGGACTACGAGCAGTACTTC. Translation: CATSRDTRDYEQYF.

The CDR3 region has the DNA TGTGCCAGCAGTTACTGGTCTACCGGGCAAGAGACCCAGTACTTC. Its protein product is CASSYWSTGQETQYF. V usage is TRBV6-5 and J usage is TRBJ2-5; D unresolved. CDR3 length: 15 residues. Germline V gene data show CDR1 as MNHEY and CDR2 as SVGAGI. V was pared by 1 base and J by 2 bases, with 11 bases between.

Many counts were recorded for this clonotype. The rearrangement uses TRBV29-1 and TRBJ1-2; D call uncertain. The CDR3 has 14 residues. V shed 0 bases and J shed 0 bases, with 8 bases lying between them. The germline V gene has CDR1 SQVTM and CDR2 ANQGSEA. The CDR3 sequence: CSVEDGRSNYGYTF. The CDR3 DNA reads TGCAGCGTTGAAGATGGACGTTCTAACTATGGCTACACCTTC.

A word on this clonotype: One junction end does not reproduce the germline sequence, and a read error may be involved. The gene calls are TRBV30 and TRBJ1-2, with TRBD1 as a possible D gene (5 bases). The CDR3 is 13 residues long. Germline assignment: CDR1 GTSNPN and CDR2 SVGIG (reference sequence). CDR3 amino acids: CAWTVGTNYGYIF. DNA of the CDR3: TGTGCCTGGACGGTGGGGACTAACTATGGCTACATCTTC.

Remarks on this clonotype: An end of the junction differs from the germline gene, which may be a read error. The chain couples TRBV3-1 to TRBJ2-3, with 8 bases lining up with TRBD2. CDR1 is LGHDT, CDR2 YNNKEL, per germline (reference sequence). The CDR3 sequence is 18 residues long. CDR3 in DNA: TGTGCCAGCAGCTCCCGGGGCGGGGGGACTTATAGCATAGATACGCAGTATTTT. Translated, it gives CASSSRGGGTYSIDTQYF.

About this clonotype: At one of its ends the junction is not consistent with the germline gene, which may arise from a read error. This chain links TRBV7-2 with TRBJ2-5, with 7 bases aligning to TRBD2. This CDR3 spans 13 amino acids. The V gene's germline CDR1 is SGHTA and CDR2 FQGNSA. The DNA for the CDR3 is TGTGCCAGCAGCATAGCGGGTAGAGAGACCCAGTACTTC. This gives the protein CASSIAGRETQYF.

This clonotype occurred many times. CDR3 nucleotides: TGTGCCAGCATCAGAGGAGTTGGGACTGAAGCTTTCTTT. It codes for CASIRGVGTEAFF. This rearrangement joins TRBV6-5 to TRBJ1-1; D gene uncertain. Germline assignment: CDR1 MNHEY and CDR2 SVGAGI. V shed 7 bases and J shed 5 bases, with 14 bases lying between them. The CDR3 sequence is 13 residues long.

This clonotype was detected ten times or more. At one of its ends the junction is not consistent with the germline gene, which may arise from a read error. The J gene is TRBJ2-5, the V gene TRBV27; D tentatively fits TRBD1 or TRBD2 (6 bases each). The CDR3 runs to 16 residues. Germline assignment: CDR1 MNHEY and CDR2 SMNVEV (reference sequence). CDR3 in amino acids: CASSPQPRGLQETQHF. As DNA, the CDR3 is TGTGCCAGCAGTCCCCAGCCCCGGGGGCTACAAGAGACCCAGCACTTC.

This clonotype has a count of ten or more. The DNA for the CDR3 is TGTGCCAGCAGCTCTCCTAGCGTCTCCTACGAGCAGTACTTC. Its translation: CASSSPSVSYEQYF. The chain joins TRBV28 to TRBJ2-7, with D tentatively TRBD2 (6 bases). The CDR3 length is 14 residues. Trimming left V 6 bases short and J 0 bases short, with 12 bases between. CDR1 is MDHEN and CDR2 is SYDVKM in the germline V gene.

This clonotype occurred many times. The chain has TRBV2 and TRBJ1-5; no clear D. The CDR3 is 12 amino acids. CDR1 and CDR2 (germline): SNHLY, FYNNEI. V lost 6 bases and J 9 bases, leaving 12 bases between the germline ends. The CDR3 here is CASRREPGPQHF. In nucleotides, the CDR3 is TGTGCCAGCAGGCGGGAGCCCGGGCCCCAGCATTTT.

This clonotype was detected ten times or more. In DNA form, the CDR3 reads TGTGCCTGGAGTGTTTCAGTGGGTCATGGCTACACCTTC. It yields the protein CAWSVSVGHGYTF. This chain joins TRBV30 and TRBJ1-2; D unclear. Trimming took off 0 bases at V and 6 bases at J, with 11 bases between the two ends. Germline loops: CDR1 GTSNPN, CDR2 SVGIG (reference sequence). This CDR3 has 13 amino acids.

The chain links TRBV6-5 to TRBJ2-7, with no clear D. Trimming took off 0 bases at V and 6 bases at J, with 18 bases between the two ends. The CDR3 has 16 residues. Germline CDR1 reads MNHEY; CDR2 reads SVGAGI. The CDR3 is CASSYSGNSRPLEQYF. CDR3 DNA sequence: TGTGCCAGCAGTTACTCTGGGAACTCCCGGCCCCTCGAGCAGTACTTC.

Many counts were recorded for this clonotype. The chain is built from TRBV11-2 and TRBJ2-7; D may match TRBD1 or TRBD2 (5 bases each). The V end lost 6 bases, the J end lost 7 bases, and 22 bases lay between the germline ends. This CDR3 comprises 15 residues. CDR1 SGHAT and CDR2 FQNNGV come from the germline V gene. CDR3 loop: CASSSGTTVVDEQYF. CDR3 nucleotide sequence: TGTGCCAGCAGTTCCGGGACCACTGTTGTCGATGAGCAGTACTTC.

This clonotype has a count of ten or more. The CDR3 region has the DNA TGCGCCAGCAGCCCGGGACAGGGGAGGAATCAGCCCCAGCATTTT. This gives the protein CASSPGQGRNQPQHF. The chain employs TRBV5-1 and TRBJ1-5; 10 bases align to TRBD1. Germline V lookup: CDR1 SGHRS, CDR2 YFSETQ. The CDR3 has 15 amino acids. V lost 4 bases to trimming and J lost 4 bases; unmatched junction nucleotides: 5.

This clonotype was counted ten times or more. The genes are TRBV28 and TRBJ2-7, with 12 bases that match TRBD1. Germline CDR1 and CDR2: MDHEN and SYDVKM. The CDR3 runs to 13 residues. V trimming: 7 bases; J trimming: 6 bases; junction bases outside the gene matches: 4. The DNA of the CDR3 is TGTGCCAGCACCGGGACAGGGGGCAGCGAGCAGTACTTC. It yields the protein CASTGTGGSEQYF.

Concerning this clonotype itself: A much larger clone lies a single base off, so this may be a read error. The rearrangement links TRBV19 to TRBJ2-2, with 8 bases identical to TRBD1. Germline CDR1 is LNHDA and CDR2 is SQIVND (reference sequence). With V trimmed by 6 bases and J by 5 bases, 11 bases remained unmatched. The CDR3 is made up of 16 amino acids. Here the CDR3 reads CASSTAWTGRTGELFF. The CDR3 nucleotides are TGTGCCAGTAGCACCGCCTGGACAGGGCGAACCGGGGAGCTGTTTTTT. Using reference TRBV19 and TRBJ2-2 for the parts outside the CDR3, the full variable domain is DGGITQSPKYLFRKEGQNVTLSCEQNLNHDAMYWYRQDPGQGLRLIYYSQIVNDFQKGDIAEGYSVSREKKESFPLTVTSAQKNPTAFYLCASSTAWTGRTGELFFGEGSRLTVL.

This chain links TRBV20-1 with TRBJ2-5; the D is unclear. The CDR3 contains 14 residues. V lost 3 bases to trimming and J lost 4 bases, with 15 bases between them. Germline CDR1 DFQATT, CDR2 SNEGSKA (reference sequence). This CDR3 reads CSASLGPGRETQYF. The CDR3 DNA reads TGCAGTGCTAGCCTCGGACCTGGCCGAGAGACCCAGTACTTC.

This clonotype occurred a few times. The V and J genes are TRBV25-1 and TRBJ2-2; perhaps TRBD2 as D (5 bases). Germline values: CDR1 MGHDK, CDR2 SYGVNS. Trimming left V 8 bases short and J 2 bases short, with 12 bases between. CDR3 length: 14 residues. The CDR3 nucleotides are TGTGCCAGCCGACCGGGATCCAACACCGGGGAGCTGTTTTTT. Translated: CASRPGSNTGELFF.

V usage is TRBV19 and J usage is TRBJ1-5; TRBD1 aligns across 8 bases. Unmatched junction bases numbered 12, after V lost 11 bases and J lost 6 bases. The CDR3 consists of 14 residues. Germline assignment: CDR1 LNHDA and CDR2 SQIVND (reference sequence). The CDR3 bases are TGTGCCGCTCGGGGGGCAGGGGGCGGTCAGCCCCAGCATTTT. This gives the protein CAARGAGGGQPQHF.

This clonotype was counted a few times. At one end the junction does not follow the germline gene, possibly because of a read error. The CDR3 nucleotides read TGTGCCAGCAGCCTCTCGAGGGGCTGGGGCTACATCTTC. Translating gives CASSLSRGWGYIF. This chain joins TRBV12-3 or TRBV12-4 and TRBJ1-2; a weak D match, TRBD1 (5 bases). This CDR3 comprises 13 residues.

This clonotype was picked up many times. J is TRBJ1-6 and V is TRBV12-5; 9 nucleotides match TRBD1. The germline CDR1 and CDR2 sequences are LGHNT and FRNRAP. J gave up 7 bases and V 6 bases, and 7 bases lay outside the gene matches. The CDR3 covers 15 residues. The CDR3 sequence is CASGGQGAQNSPLHF. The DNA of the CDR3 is TGTGCTAGTGGGGGACAGGGAGCTCAAAATTCACCCCTCCACTTT.

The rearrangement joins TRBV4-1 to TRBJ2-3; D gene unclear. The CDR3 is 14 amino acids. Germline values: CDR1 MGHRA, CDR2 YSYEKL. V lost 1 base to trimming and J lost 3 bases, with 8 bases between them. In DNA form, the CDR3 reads TGCGCCAGCAGCCAAGTTTTAGCAACAGATACGCAGTATTTT. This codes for CASSQVLATDTQYF.